One and the same sample provided the 27 T cell receptor beta chains below, sequenced in a study of cytomegalovirus exposure and HLA in healthy donors. Here immunoSEQ multiplex PCR was the method, and the copy in TCRdb shows in-frame clones only, minus some. The sample yields 260,000 or so clones, more than 75% seen once. Sample: PBMCs. The receptors originated from a man younger than 35 in good health and CMV-seronegative.

This chain connects TRBV27 to TRBJ1-1; D possibly corresponds to TRBD1 (5 bases). The V and J ends lost 6 bases and 5 bases respectively, with 16 bases between them. The CDR3 sequence is 14 residues long. Germline V lookup: CDR1 MNHEY, CDR2 SMNVEV (reference sequence). The CDR3 here is CASRSPTRDTEAFF. Written as DNA, the CDR3 is TGTGCCAGCAGATCTCCTACCAGGGATACTGAAGCTTTCTTT.

The chain recombines TRBV28 with TRBJ1-5, with 7 bases that match TRBD1. In germline, CDR1 is MDHEN, CDR2 SYDVKM. The V and J ends lost 6 bases and 6 bases, in that order; junction bases with no gene match: 8. The CDR3 covers 14 residues. CDR3 DNA sequence: TGTGCCAGCAGGCAGACAGGGTTTAGTCAGCCCCAGCATTTT. Translating it yields CASRQTGFSQPQHF.

The chain couples TRBV27 to TRBJ2-7, with TRBD1 matching over 8 bases. Germline values: CDR1 MNHEY, CDR2 SMNVEV (reference sequence). Germline trimming cut 5 bases from V and 2 bases from J; bases unmatched to any gene: 5. This CDR3 is built from 14 residues. In nucleotides, the CDR3 is TGTGCCAGCAGTCCTGGGACAGGACCCTACGAGCAGTACTTC. Its protein is CASSPGTGPYEQYF.

This chain connects TRBV6-1 to TRBJ1-1, with 7 positions matching TRBD1. The CDR3 totals 12 residues. Germline CDR1 MNHNS, CDR2 SASEGT. The V segment lost 10 bases and the J segment 5 bases; nucleotides outside the gene matches: 7. The CDR3 DNA follows: TGTGCCACTCAGACAGGGTTAACTGAAGCTTTCTTT. Translation: CATQTGLTEAFF.

The genes are TRBV5-1 and TRBJ2-2; 13 nucleotides agree with TRBD2. The CDR3 has 16 amino acids. Germline-derived CDR1 and CDR2 are SGHRS and YFSETQ. With V trimmed by 4 bases and J by 4 bases, 4 bases remained unmatched. The CDR3 coding sequence is TGCGCCAGCAGCCTCGGACTAGCGGGAGCCACCGGGGAGCTGTTTTTT. It is translated as CASSLGLAGATGELFF.

The rearrangement uses TRBV28 and TRBJ2-1; a possible D gene is TRBD2 (7 bases). CDR1 and CDR2 from the germline V gene are MDHEN and SYDVKM. The V and J ends lost 2 bases and 0 bases respectively, with 11 bases between them. This CDR3 contains 16 residues. CDR3 sequence reads: CASSLEGGASYNEQFF. Here the CDR3 DNA reads TGTGCCAGCAGTTTAGAGGGGGGGGCCTCCTACAATGAGCAGTTCTTC.

The V call is TRBV7-8, the J call TRBJ2-5, with 9 bases fitting TRBD2. With 1 base clipped from V and 4 bases from J, the junction kept 4 bases outside the gene matches. Germline CDR1 SGHVS, CDR2 FQNEAQ. This CDR3 region has 15 residues. The CDR3 nucleotides are TGTGCCAGCAGCTTAGGGACTAGCGTAGGAGAGACCCAGTACTTC. The encoded protein is CASSLGTSVGETQYF.

The chain has TRBV5-8 and TRBJ1-5; D is unclear. The V gene lost 6 bases and the J gene lost 4 bases, with 17 bases spanning the gap. CDR3 length equals 15 residues. Germline values: CDR1 SGHTS, CDR2 YDEGEE. CDR3 sequence reads: CASKPDRLQNQPQHF. CDR3 bases: TGTGCCAGCAAACCCGACCGACTTCAAAATCAGCCCCAGCATTTT.

The chain has TRBV5-1 and TRBJ1-2; the D is unclear. CDR3 length: 14 residues. The V end lost 4 bases, the J end lost 2 bases, and 12 bases lay between the germline ends. Germline lookup yields CDR1 SGHRS and CDR2 YFSETQ. The CDR3 DNA reads as TGCGCCAGCAGCCCCCTAGAGGGAAACTATGGCTACACCTTC. Amino acids: CASSPLEGNYGYTF.

The V call is TRBV5-6, the J call TRBJ2-5, with TRBD2 identical over 9 bases. This CDR3 region has 15 residues. J lost 1 base, V lost 2 bases, and 3 bases had no gene match. The V gene's germline CDR1 is SGHDT and CDR2 YYEEEE. In DNA form, the CDR3 reads TGTGCCAGCAGCTTCGTTAGCGGGGGCCAAGAGACCCAGTACTTC. The encoded protein is CASSFVSGGQETQYF.

Only one count was recorded for this clone. CDR3 loop: CASRPNPDRGESYEQYF. As DNA, the CDR3 is TGTGCCAGTCGACCTAACCCGGACAGGGGGGAGTCCTACGAGCAGTACTTC. The chain recombines TRBV21-1 with TRBJ2-7; the table's D call of TRBD1 was not tested on the DNA. TRBV21-1 constitutes a pseudogene. The CDR3 is 17 residues long.

CDR3: CASSLDLAGGNEQFF. The CDR3 DNA is TGTGCCAGCAGCTTGGATCTAGCGGGGGGCAATGAGCAGTTCTTC. The chain links TRBV5-6 to TRBJ2-1, with 11 bases aligning to TRBD2. This CDR3 contains 15 residues. The V and J ends lost 0 bases and 6 bases, in that order; junction bases with no gene match: 2. Germline lookup yields CDR1 SGHDT and CDR2 YYEEEE.

V and J are TRBV18 and TRBJ1-5, with D uncertain. V was cut by 2 bases and J by 0 bases, with 11 bases left in between. Germline values: CDR1 KGHSH, CDR2 LQKENI. There are 16 residues in the CDR3. The CDR3 bases are TGTGCCAGCTCACCAAACAGCCAGTATAGCAATCAGCCCCAGCATTTT. It is translated as CASSPNSQYSNQPQHF. The full variable domain, with the rest looked up from reference TRBV18 and TRBJ1-5, is NAGVMQNPRHLVRRRGQEARLRCSPMKGHSHVYWYRQLPEEGLKFMVYLQKENIIDESGMPKERFSAEFPKEGPSILRIQQVVRGDSAAYFCASSPNSQYSNQPQHFGDGTRLSIL.

This clone was found a few times. V is TRBV5-1 and J is TRBJ1-6; D remains ambiguous. The V end was cut by 5 bases, the J end by 12 bases, with 18 bases between. CDR3 size: 14 residues. Germline CDR1 SGHRS, CDR2 YFSETQ. The DNA of the CDR3 is TGCGCCAGCAGGATGGAGGGAATTAGTGAACCCCTCCACTTT. Amino acid sequence: CASRMEGISEPLHF. The complete variable domain, with remaining parts taken from reference TRBV5-1 and TRBJ1-6, reads KAGVTQTPRYLIKTRGQQVTLSCSPISGHRSVSWYQQTPGQGLQFLFEYFSETQRNKGNFPGRFSGRQFSNSRSEMNVSTLELGDSALYLCASRMEGISEPLHFGNGTRLTVT.

The CDR3 loop reads CASSAITGSSYEQYF. CDR3 DNA: TGTGCCAGCTCAGCCATCACAGGGTCTTCCTACGAGCAGTACTTC. The chain is built from TRBV18 and TRBJ2-7, with a tentative D call TRBD1 (6 bases). V lost 5 bases to trimming and J lost 1 base, with 15 bases between them. This CDR3 has 15 residues. Per the germline V gene, CDR1 is KGHSH and CDR2 is LQKENI.

The chain has TRBV15 and TRBJ1-2, with unresolved D. CDR1 is LNHNV, CDR2 YYDKDF, per germline (reference sequence). The V end was cut by 3 bases, the J end by 1 base, with 12 bases between. The CDR3 runs 15 residues. As DNA, the CDR3 is TGTGCCACCAGCAGTCCCCCCTCGGGTAACTATGGCTACACCTTC. Translated: CATSSPPSGNYGYTF.

The chain employs TRBV5-4 and TRBJ2-1, with a tentative D call TRBD2 (6 bases). With 0 bases removed from V and 8 bases from J, the gap between germline ends came to 18 bases. The CDR3 covers 16 residues. CDR1 is SGHNT, CDR2 YYREEE, per germline (reference sequence). DNA of the CDR3: TGTGCCAGCAGCTTGGCCCGTACTAGCCCTAGCGATGAGCAGTTCTTC. Amino acids: CASSLARTSPSDEQFF.

The V gene is TRBV7-2, the J gene TRBJ2-1, with 7 bases lining up with TRBD2. Germline V lookup: CDR1 SGHTA, CDR2 FQGNSA. J gave up 7 bases and V 3 bases, and 3 bases lay outside the gene matches. The CDR3 consists of 13 residues. CDR3 coding DNA: TGTGCCAGCAGCTTTTTCGGGGGGAATGAGCAGTTCTTC. This gives the protein CASSFFGGNEQFF. Drawing the rest from reference TRBV7-2 and TRBJ2-1, the complete variable domain is GAGVSQSPSNKVTEKGKDVELRCDPISGHTALYWYRQSLGQGLEFLIYFQGNSAPDKSGLPSDRFSAERTGGSVSTLTIQRTQQEDSAVYLCASSFFGGNEQFFGPGTRLTVL.

The rearrangement uses TRBV9 and TRBJ1-5, with TRBD1 matching over 7 bases. The trim removed 4 bases at V and 5 bases at J, leaving 3 bases unmatched. This CDR3 spans 13 amino acids. Germline values: CDR1 SGDLS, CDR2 YYNGEE. CDR3 sequence: CASSRQGDQPQHF. Here the CDR3 DNA reads TGTGCCAGCAGCAGACAGGGTGATCAGCCCCAGCATTTT.

CDR3 region: CASSLRRGGSYEQYF. CDR3 bases: TGTGCCAGCAGTTTGAGGCGGGGGGGCTCGTACGAGCAGTACTTC. V and J are TRBV28 and TRBJ2-7, with 9 bases aligning to TRBD2. Germline V gives CDR1 MDHEN, CDR2 SYDVKM. The CDR3 sequence is 15 residues long. J gave up 4 bases and V 3 bases, and 7 bases lay outside the gene matches.

J is TRBJ2-3 and V is TRBV9; possible D gene TRBD1, 5 bases. Germline CDR1 SGDLS, CDR2 YYNGEE. Trimming shortened V by 6 bases and J by 2 bases, and 10 bases separated the two germline ends. The CDR3 has 13 residues. The CDR3 nucleotides are TGTGCCAGCACGCCAGGGAACACAGATACGCAGTATTTT. It yields the protein CASTPGNTDTQYF.

In the case of this clone: Other DNA sequences of this sample code for an identical CDR3. This chain's CDR3 is CASSVGGSTYEQYF. CDR3 in DNA: TGTGCCAGCAGCGTAGGTGGCTCCACCTACGAGCAGTACTTC. This rearrangement joins TRBV9 to TRBJ2-7; D gene unclear. CDR3 length: 14 amino acids. Between the trimmed V and J ends, which lost 0 bases and 2 bases, there was a span of 9 bases. Per germline, CDR1 SGDLS and CDR2 YYNGEE.

The chain links TRBV19 to TRBJ2-1; no firm D call. V lost 4 bases to trimming and J lost 0 bases, with 10 bases between them. The germline V gene encodes CDR1 LNHDA and CDR2 SQIVND (reference sequence). This CDR3 contains 15 residues. The CDR3 here is CASSRSMSSYNEQFF. CDR3 in DNA: TGTGCCAGTAGTAGGTCCATGAGCTCCTACAATGAGCAGTTCTTC.

This clone was observed a handful of times. The chain is built from TRBV6-5 and TRBJ2-7, with 10 nucleotides matching TRBD1. Germline assignment: CDR1 MNHEY and CDR2 SVGAGI. After removal of 6 bases from V and 3 bases from J, the junction contained 8 bases not matched to a gene. The CDR3 loop spans 15 amino acids. In nucleotides, the CDR3 is TGTGCCAGCAGCCAAGGACAGGGGGAGTTCTACGAGCAGTACTTC. Encoded protein: CASSQGQGEFYEQYF.

CDR3 nucleotides: TGCAGCGTTGGGTCGGGGTGGGCCGCGGGCTCTAACTACACCTTC. Translation gives CSVGSGWAAGSNYTF. This chain uses TRBV29-1 with TRBJ1-2; D is unresolved. The germline V and J ends were trimmed by 4 bases and 10 bases, with 25 bases remaining between them. Germline loops: CDR1 SQVTM, CDR2 ANQGSEA. This CDR3 has 15 amino acids.

The chain carries TRBV6-4 and TRBJ2-2; maybe TRBD1 (6 bases). The CDR3 runs 14 residues. Germline loops: CDR1 MRHNA, CDR2 SNTAGT. The V and J ends lost 0 bases and 6 bases respectively, with 8 bases between them. CDR3 amino acids: CASSDSPGAGELFF. CDR3 DNA: TGTGCCAGCAGTGACTCTCCAGGGGCCGGGGAGCTGTTTTTT.

The chain uses TRBV27 and TRBJ2-1, with a weak D call TRBD2 (5 bases). Germline V gene data show CDR1 as MNHEY and CDR2 as SMNVEV (reference sequence). The V gene lost 3 bases and the J gene lost 7 bases, with 13 bases spanning the gap. This CDR3 comprises 14 residues. The CDR3 bases are TGTGCCAGCAGTTTGAAGCGGCAATTGAATGAGCAGTTCTTC. It yields the protein CASSLKRQLNEQFF.